This T cell receptor (beta chain) appears in the sequencing data of a study of CD8+CD57+ T cells in acquired aplastic anemia. Study-level points and caveats: Patients and controls were not found to differ significantly in CD8+ Simpson's diversity. There were 25 to 35 CD8+ CDR3 sequences that occurred in both patients and controls.

Trimming took off 0 bases at V and 9 bases at J, with 12 bases between the two ends. Per germline, CDR1 SNHLY and CDR2 FYNNEI. CDR3 length: 14 residues. Worth noting for this clonotype: Its antigen is currently unknown.

Using genomic DNA as the template, TCR beta VDJ and CDR3 profiling was carried out. TCRdb redid the calling of the reads with MiXCR, one entry per CDR3 protein. The sample holds 100,000 to 120,000 distinct CDR3 sequences, under 60% seen once. Sequenced input: sorted CD4+, CD8+, or CD8+CD57+ T cells (not recorded which) from PBMCs. The sequence derives from a human donor in good health, serving as a control. The gene calls are TRBV2 and TRBJ1-5; no firm D call. This chain's CDR3 is CASSEATGEAPQHF. CDR3 bases: TGTGCCAGCAGTGAAGCGACGGGAGAAGCGCCCCAGCATTTT.